This is a list of T cell receptor beta chains from one sample in a study of response to subunit inactivated influenza vaccine. TCRdb re-analysed the RT-PCR reads in MiXCR, keeping a single row per CDR3 protein. The sample consists of hundreds of thousands of distinct CDR3 sequences, approximately 7.1% of them appearing once. This specimen was PBMCs from blood, taken around 25 months after vaccination. Source of these receptors: a man aged 50-75 years who received an inactivated influenza vaccine. Each CDR3 is given with its conserved first and last residue. The order of the fields is D gene, clone size, J gene, V gene, CDR3 protein, CDR3 DNA. D genes are given only for firm matches. Where a row states a size, it is once, few, many or the class of an expanded clone; other rows omit it.

-	few	TRBJ1-1	TRBV7-2	CASSLKRGTEAFF	TGTGCCAGCAGCCTTAAGAGGGGCACTGAAGCTTTCTTT
-	-	TRBJ1-2	TRBV4-1	CASSQVLRGRSYGYTF	TGCGCCAGCAGCCAAGTGTTAAGGGGCAGGAGCTATGGCTACACCTTC
-	many	TRBJ1-2	TRBV6-5	CASSYGSYGYTF	TGTGCCAGCAGTTACGGCAGCTATGGCTACACCTTC
TRBD1	many	TRBJ2-1	TRBV5-1	CASSLGGTGGGNEQFF	TGCGCCAGCAGCTTGGGAGGGACAGGGGGAGGCAATGAGCAGTTCTTC
TRBD2	few	TRBJ2-1	TRBV30	CAWSKGLAGNNEQFF	TGTGCCTGGAGCAAAGGACTAGCGGGGAACAATGAGCAGTTCTTC
TRBD2	-	TRBJ2-2	TRBV5-1	CASTAGTTNTGELFF	TGCGCCAGCACCGCCGGGACTACGAACACCGGGGAGCTGTTTTTT
-	many	TRBJ2-5	TRBV20-1	CSARSGDQETQYF	TGCAGTGCTAGATCGGGGGACCAAGAGACCCAGTACTTC
TRBD2	-	TRBJ2-1	TRBV20-1	CSAIRLARSEQFF	TGCAGTGCTATAAGACTAGCTAGATCTGAGCAGTTCTTC
TRBD2	many	TRBJ2-7	TRBV7-9	CASSLGASGSVYEQYF	TGTGCCAGCAGCTTAGGGGCTAGCGGGAGTGTCTACGAGCAGTACTTC
-	few	TRBJ2-3	TRBV9	CASSVATGADTQYF	TGTGCCAGCAGCGTAGCTACTGGCGCAGATACGCAGTATTTT
-	few	TRBJ2-2	TRBV6-2/TRBV6-3	CASSFQQGIGELFF	TGTGCCAGCAGTTTCCAACAGGGTATCGGGGAGCTGTTTTTT
-	many	TRBJ2-5	TRBV29-1	CSVGPRGSPETQYF	TGCAGCGTTGGTCCCAGGGGTAGTCCAGAGACCCAGTACTTC
TRBD1	few	TRBJ2-2	TRBV5-6	CASSHRDRGRGTGELFF	TGTGCCAGCAGCCACCGGGACAGGGGGCGAGGCACCGGGGAGCTGTTTTTT
-	-	TRBJ2-6	TRBV19	CASSVGQLLSGANVLTF	TGTGCCAGTAGTGTCGGACAGCTCTTGTCTGGGGCCAACGTCCTGACTTTC
-	many	TRBJ1-3	TRBV5-1	CASSHPDSAGNTIYF	TGCGCCAGCAGCCACCCTGACAGCGCTGGAAACACCATATATTTT
-	many	TRBJ2-3	TRBV29-1	CSVSVRRGRTDTQYF	TGCAGCGTTAGCGTCCGGCGGGGCCGCACAGATACGCAGTATTTT
-	many	TRBJ2-3	TRBV7-2	CASSLAQTTDTQYF	TGTGCCAGCAGCTTAGCCCAGACCACAGATACGCAGTATTTT
-	-	TRBJ2-2	TRBV10-3	CAITRGTGELFF	TGTGCCATCACCAGGGGCACCGGGGAGCTGTTTTTT
-	-	TRBJ2-4	TRBV20-1	CSASGGPINLAKNIQYF	TGCAGTGCTAGTGGGGGACCGATAAATTTAGCCAAAAACATTCAGTACTTC
TRBD2	-	TRBJ2-1	TRBV5-1	CASSLALSGSYEQFF	TGCGCCAGCAGCTTGGCTCTTAGCGGGAGCTATGAGCAGTTCTTC
-	-	TRBJ2-2	TRBV7-8	CASSLLRVMHTGELFF	TGTGCCAGCAGCTTACTCAGGGTGATGCACACCGGGGAGCTGTTTTTT
TRBD2	-	TRBJ2-5	TRBV20-1	CSARDPRGGGAGETQYF	TGCAGTGCTAGAGATCCGCGCGGCGGGGGGGCCGGGGAGACCCAGTACTTC
TRBD1	few	TRBJ2-5	TRBV7-2	CASNLQGARETQYF	TGTGCCAGCAACCTACAGGGGGCTAGGGAGACCCAGTACTTC
TRBD2	-	TRBJ2-1	TRBV6-2/TRBV6-3	CASSLYGRFAYNEQFF	TGTGCCAGCAGTTTATACGGGAGGTTCGCTTACAATGAGCAGTTCTTC
-	-	TRBJ2-1	TRBV6-2/TRBV6-3	CASSYRQFNEQFF	TGTGCCAGCAGTTATAGGCAATTCAATGAGCAGTTCTTC
-	few	TRBJ2-5	TRBV12-3/TRBV12-4	CASGVGWETQYF	TGTGCCAGCGGGGTGGGATGGGAGACCCAGTACTTC
-	few	TRBJ1-5	TRBV5-5	CASSLGPQGNQPQHF	TGTGCCAGCAGCTTGGGACCACAGGGCAATCAGCCCCAGCATTTT
-	-	TRBJ2-7	TRBV6-2/TRBV6-3	CARRLRPYEQYF	TGTGCCAGGAGACTCCGGCCCTACGAGCAGTACTTC
TRBD2	few	TRBJ2-7	TRBV12-3/TRBV12-4	CASTRGLAGGVTYGGQYF	TGTGCCAGCACCAGGGGACTAGCGGGAGGGGTGACCTACGGCGGGCAGTACTTC